A selection of T cell receptor beta chains follows, all from one sample in a study of shared clonotypes between healthy human individuals. Only in-frame clones appear in the TCRdb table, and some are missing; sequencing was by immunoSEQ multiplex PCR. The table lists 2 million to 3 million clones, 80% to 95% of them singletons. The sample was naive CD4+ T cells from PBMCs. Every receptor here comes from a man younger than 35 in good health. Some clones in this sample may be carry-over from other donors' samples. Each CDR3 is given with its conserved first and last residue. Each record gives: V gene, J gene, D gene, clone size, CDR3 protein, CDR3 DNA. A D gene is named only where the DNA matches it firmly. Clone size is shown for a subset of rows, as once, few, many or a class of expanded clone.

TRBV15,TRBJ2-7,NA,NA,CATSGLSGPTYEQYF,TGTGCCACCAGCGGCCTGTCGGGCCCTACCTACGAGCAGTACTTC
TRBV6-4,TRBJ1-2,NA,NA,CASRLLANYGYTF,TGTGCCAGTAGATTACTGGCTAACTATGGCTACACCTTC
TRBV23-1,TRBJ2-7,TRBD1,NA,CASSQSIVKGQSLSYEQYF,TGCGCCAGCAGTCAATCTATCGTCAAGGGACAGTCGTTATCCTACGAGCAGTACTTC
TRBV10-3,TRBJ2-5,NA,NA,CAISEQTRTQYF,TGTGCCATCAGTGAACAAACGAGGACCCAGTACTTC
TRBV7-3,TRBJ2-7,NA,NA,CASSPQDGSGPPGEQYF,TGTGCCAGCAGCCCACAAGACGGTAGCGGACCGCCAGGCGAGCAGTACTTC
TRBV18,TRBJ2-3,TRBD2,once,CASSPPVLAGADTQYF,TGTGCCAGCTCACCACCGGTCCTAGCGGGAGCAGATACGCAGTATTTT
TRBV5-4,TRBJ1-1,TRBD1,NA,CASSLGAGGFAEAFF,TGTGCCAGCAGCTTGGGAGCAGGGGGTTTCGCTGAAGCTTTCTTT
TRBV5-1,TRBJ1-1,TRBD1,few,CASSLALGTGNTEAFF,TGCGCCAGCAGCTTGGCCCTTGGGACAGGGAACACTGAAGCTTTCTTT
TRBV19,TRBJ2-7,NA,NA,CATLTRLFSYEQYF,TGTGCCACCCTGACTAGGCTATTTTCCTACGAGCAGTACTTC
TRBV5-1,TRBJ2-3,NA,NA,CASSLGGPRDTQYF,TGCGCCAGCAGCTTGGGGGGCCCTAGGGATACGCAGTATTTT
TRBV5-1,TRBJ1-4,NA,NA,CASSFGTNEKLFF,TGCGCCAGCAGCTTTGGAACTAATGAAAAACTGTTTTTT
TRBV6-4,TRBJ1-4,NA,NA,CASRQVWLFF,TGTGCCAGCCGACAAGTGTGGCTGTTTTTT
TRBV7-2,TRBJ1-5,NA,NA,CASSSDVYNQPQHF,TGTGCCAGCAGCAGCGACGTATACAATCAGCCCCAGCATTTT
TRBV6-6,TRBJ1-1,TRBD1,NA,CASSSTGENTEAFF,TGTGCCAGCAGTTCCACAGGGGAGAACACTGAAGCTTTCTTT
TRBV7-9,TRBJ1-4,NA,NA,CASSLDGWGATNEKLFF,TGTGCCAGCAGCCTCGATGGGTGGGGTGCAACTAATGAAAAACTGTTTTTT
TRBV7-2,TRBJ2-7,TRBD1,NA,CASSKDRAFISYEQYF,TGTGCCAGCAGCAAAGACAGGGCTTTTATCTCCTACGAGCAGTACTTC
TRBV5-5,TRBJ2-7,NA,NA,CASSLWGVEYEQYF,TGTGCCAGCAGCTTGTGGGGGGTCGAATACGAGCAGTACTTC
TRBV4-2,TRBJ2-6,NA,NA,CASSQDWASGANVLTF,TGTGCCAGCAGCCAAGATTGGGCCTCTGGGGCCAACGTCCTGACTTTC
TRBV28,TRBJ2-1,NA,NA,CASSLGGGTSYNEQFF,TGTGCCAGCAGTTTAGGGGGCGGAACCTCCTACAATGAGCAGTTCTTC
TRBV19,TRBJ1-1,NA,NA,CASSVDARDTEAFF,TGTGCCAGTAGTGTTGATGCGCGGGACACTGAAGCTTTCTTT
TRBV12-5,TRBJ2-1,TRBD2,NA,CASGPSGSNNEQFF,TGTGCTAGTGGTCCCAGCGGGAGCAACAATGAGCAGTTCTTC
TRBV28,TRBJ2-5,NA,NA,CASSLIAWGTLAGTQYF,TGTGCCAGCAGTTTAATCGCGTGGGGGACCCTTGCGGGGACCCAGTACTTC
TRBV7-2,TRBJ1-1,TRBD1,NA,CASSSQGANTEAFF,TGTGCCAGCAGCTCTCAGGGGGCGAACACTGAAGCTTTCTTT
TRBV11-3,TRBJ2-2,TRBD2,NA,CASSQRLAGVTGELFF,TGTGCCAGCAGCCAAAGACTAGCGGGAGTCACCGGGGAGCTGTTTTTT
TRBV4-2,TRBJ2-3,TRBD2,NA,CASSSGLAGGYNTDTQYF,TGTGCCAGCAGCTCCGGACTAGCGGGAGGTTATAACACAGATACGCAGTATTTT
TRBV28,TRBJ2-7,TRBD1,NA,CASSSAQGRAGEQYF,TGTGCCAGCAGTTCCGCACAGGGGCGGGCCGGCGAGCAGTACTTC
TRBV18,TRBJ2-6,NA,NA,CASFPGANVLTF,TGTGCCAGCTTCCCGGGGGCCAACGTCCTGACTTTC
TRBV18,TRBJ1-5,TRBD1,NA,CASSPATGLAQPQHF,TGTGCCAGCTCACCGGCGACAGGGTTGGCCCAGCCCCAGCATTTT
TRBV18,TRBJ1-4,NA,NA,CASSAEPPIGEKLFF,TGTGCCAGCTCAGCGGAGCCGCCGATAGGGGAAAAACTGTTTTTT
TRBV7-6,TRBJ1-5,NA,NA,CASSLEHQPQHF,TGTGCCAGCAGCTTAGAACACCAGCCCCAGCATTTT
TRBV30,TRBJ2-5,TRBD2,NA,CAWSPQGLAGEETQYF,TGTGCCTGGAGTCCTCAAGGACTAGCGGGAGAAGAGACCCAGTACTTC
TRBV6-4,TRBJ1-6,NA,once,CASSAIGQPDHSPLHF,TGTGCCAGCAGTGCAATCGGACAGCCAGACCATTCACCCCTCCACTTT
TRBV13,TRBJ2-7,NA,NA,CASGLRPGLSSYEQYF,TGTGCCAGCGGTTTGCGACCGGGACTCAGCTCCTACGAGCAGTACTTC
TRBV7-2,TRBJ2-1,NA,NA,CASSLEGVDRLIYNEQFF,TGTGCCAGCAGCTTAGAAGGGGTCGACAGGTTAATATACAATGAGCAGTTCTTC
TRBV19,TRBJ2-7,NA,NA,CASSIALGEASFEQYF,TGTGCCAGTAGTATAGCCCTTGGCGAGGCCTCCTTCGAGCAGTACTTC
TRBV28,TRBJ1-3,TRBD1,NA,CASENRGQLSGNTIYF,TGTGCCAGCGAAAACAGGGGGCAGTTGTCTGGAAACACCATATATTTT
TRBV14,TRBJ2-3,NA,NA,CASSQDTKRREDTQYF,TGTGCCAGCAGCCAAGATACCAAGCGGCGGGAAGATACGCAGTATTTT
TRBV15,TRBJ2-1,TRBD2,NA,CATSSEASGSNEQFF,TGTGCCACCAGCAGCGAGGCTAGCGGGAGTAATGAGCAGTTCTTC
TRBV30,TRBJ1-1,NA,NA,CAWNPQQNTEAFF,TGTGCCTGGAATCCCCAGCAGAACACTGAAGCTTTCTTT
TRBV2,TRBJ1-2,NA,NA,CASILGGIYGYTF,TGTGCCAGCATCCTGGGGGGTATCTACGGCTACACCTTC
TRBV5-4,TRBJ1-1,NA,NA,CASSRAGGAFMNTEAFF,TGTGCCAGCAGCCGGGCGGGGGGGGCGTTCATGAACACTGAAGCTTTCTTT
TRBV7-9,TRBJ2-4,NA,NA,CASSLPSRGNIQYF,TGTGCCAGCAGCTTACCTAGCCGGGGGAACATTCAGTACTTC
TRBV29-1,TRBJ1-4,NA,NA,CSAVDGNNEKLFF,TGCAGCGCAGTGGACGGCAATAATGAAAAACTGTTTTTT
TRBV27,TRBJ2-1,NA,NA,CASSPRSGRLEDEQFF,TGTGCCAGCAGTCCCCGGAGCGGTCGCCTCGAGGATGAGCAGTTCTTC
TRBV27,TRBJ2-7,NA,NA,CASSPDRRALYEQYF,TGTGCCAGCAGTCCAGACAGGAGGGCCCTCTACGAGCAGTACTTC